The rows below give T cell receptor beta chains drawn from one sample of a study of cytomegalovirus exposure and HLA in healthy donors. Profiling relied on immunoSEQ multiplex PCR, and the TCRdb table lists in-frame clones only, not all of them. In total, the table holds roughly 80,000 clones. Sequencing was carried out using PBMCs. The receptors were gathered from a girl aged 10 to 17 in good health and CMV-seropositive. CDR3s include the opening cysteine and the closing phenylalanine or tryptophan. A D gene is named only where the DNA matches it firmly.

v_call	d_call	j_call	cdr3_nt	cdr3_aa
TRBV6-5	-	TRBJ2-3	TGTGCCAGCAGGAAGAGCGGGAGCACAGATACGCAGTATTTT	CASRKSGSTDTQYF
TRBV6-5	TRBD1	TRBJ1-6	TGTGCCAGCAGAGATTCGACAGGGGATAATTCACCCCTCCACTTT	CASRDSTGDNSPLHF
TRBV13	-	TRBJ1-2	TGTGCCAGCAGCTTAGGCCTAGGTCGTGGCTACACCTTC	CASSLGLGRGYTF
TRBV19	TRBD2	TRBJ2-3	TGTGCCAGTATGGAGCGGGGGGGCTCAGATACGCAGTATTTT	CASMERGGSDTQYF
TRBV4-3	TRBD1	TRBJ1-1	TGCGCCAGCAGCCAAGAGAACAGGGGGACCACTGAAGCTTTCTTT	CASSQENRGTTEAFF
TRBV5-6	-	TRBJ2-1	TGTGCCAGCAGCTTGCCTCAGAGGTCCTACAATGAGCAGTTCTTC	CASSLPQRSYNEQFF
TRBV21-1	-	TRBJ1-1	TGTGCCAGCAGCGCGTACAGAGTTAACACTGAAGCTTTCTTT	CASSAYRVNTEAFF
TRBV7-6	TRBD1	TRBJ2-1	TGTGCCAGCAGCTTGAACCTCGGACAGGAGAACGATGAGCAGTTCTTC	CASSLNLGQENDEQFF
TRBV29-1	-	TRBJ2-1	TGCAGCGTTGAAATATCCACAGGGCAAACCTACAATGAGCAGTTCTTC	CSVEISTGQTYNEQFF
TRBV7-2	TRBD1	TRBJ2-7	TGTGCCAGCAGCCCACTACAGCAGGTGGGACAGGAGATCTACGAGCAGTACTTC	CASSPLQQVGQEIYEQYF
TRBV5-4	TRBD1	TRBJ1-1	TGTGCCAGCAGCGGACAGGGGGTTGGCACTGAAGCTTTCTTT	CASSGQGVGTEAFF
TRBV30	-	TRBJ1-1	TGTGCCTGGGGGTGGGGGGGGCGCCCGAACACTGAAGCTTTCTTT	CAWGWGGRPNTEAFF
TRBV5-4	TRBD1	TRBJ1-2	TGTGCCAGCAGCTTTCACCCATCGGACAGGGTCTATGGCTACACCTTC	CASSFHPSDRVYGYTF
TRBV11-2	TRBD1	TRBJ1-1	TGTGCCAGCAGCAGACGGACAGGGGACTTGGTGGTGGCTGAAGCTTTCTTT	CASSRRTGDLVVAEAFF
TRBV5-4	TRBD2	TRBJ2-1	TGTGCCAGCAGCGGGGGACTAGCGGGGGGCAATGAGCAGTTCTTC	CASSGGLAGGNEQFF
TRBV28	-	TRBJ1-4	TGTGCCAGCAGTTTTCTGTACAGGGAGAGGGAAAAACTGTTTTTT	CASSFLYREREKLFF
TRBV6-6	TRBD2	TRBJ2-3	TGTGCCAGCAGTTACTCCCGGCGGGGGGTTTATCATGATTTT	CASSYSRRGVYHDF
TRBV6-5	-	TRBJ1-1	TGTGCCAGCAGCTACACCCGGGGGGCTGCGTGGACTGAAGCTTTCTTT	CASSYTRGAAWTEAFF
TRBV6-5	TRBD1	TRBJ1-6	TGTGCCAGCAGGAGGGGGCTTCTAAATTCACCCCTACACTTT	CASRRGLLNSPLHF
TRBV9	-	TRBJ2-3	TGTGCCAGCAGCTTGGGGGGGCGTTCCTTCGGGGATACGCAGTATTTT	CASSLGGRSFGDTQYF
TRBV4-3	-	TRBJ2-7	TGCGCCAGCAGCCAAGGAGTAAGGCAGGATAGATACGAGCAGTACTTC	CASSQGVRQDRYEQYF
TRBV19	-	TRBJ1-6	TGTGCCAGTAGCCCAGGGGCCTATAATTCACCCCTCCACTTT	CASSPGAYNSPLHF
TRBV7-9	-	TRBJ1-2	TGTGCCAGCAGCTTAGGAACAACTGGGGGGTATGGCTACACCTTC	CASSLGTTGGYGYTF
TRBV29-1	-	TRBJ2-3	TGCAGCGTTGAAGACGGAATAGCCGCCGATACGCAGTATTTT	CSVEDGIAADTQYF
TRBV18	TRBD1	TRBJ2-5	TGTGCCAGCTCTCGAAACACAGGGGCGCCACAAGAGACCCAGTACTTC	CASSRNTGAPQETQYF
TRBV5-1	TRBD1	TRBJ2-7	TGCGCCAGCTTCGGAGGACAGGGGGCCCCCTACGAGCAGTACTTC	CASFGGQGAPYEQYF
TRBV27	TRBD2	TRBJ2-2	TGTGCCAGCAGTCTAGCGGGGGCCACCGGGGAGCTGTTTTTT	CASSLAGATGELFF
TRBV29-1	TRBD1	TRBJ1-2	TGCAGCGTTAGGTCAGGGGGCGATCATGGCTACACCTTC	CSVRSGGDHGYTF